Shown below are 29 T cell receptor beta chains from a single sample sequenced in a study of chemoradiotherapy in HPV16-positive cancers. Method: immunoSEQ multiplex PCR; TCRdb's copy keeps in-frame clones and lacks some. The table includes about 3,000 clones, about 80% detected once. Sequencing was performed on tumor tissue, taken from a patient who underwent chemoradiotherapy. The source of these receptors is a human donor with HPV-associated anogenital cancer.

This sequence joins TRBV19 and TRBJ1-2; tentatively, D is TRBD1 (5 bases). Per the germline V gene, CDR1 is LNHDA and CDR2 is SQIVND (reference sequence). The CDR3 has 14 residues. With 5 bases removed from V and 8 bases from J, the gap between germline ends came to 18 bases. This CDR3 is CASSSGGSGPGYTF. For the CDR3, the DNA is TGTGCCAGTAGTTCGGGGGGGAGTGGCCCGGGCTACACCTTC.

As DNA, the CDR3 is TGTGCCAGCAGCCCCCCTAAGGAGGGGAAGGTAGGGTGCGCTGGGGCTTTCTTT. It is translated as CASSPPKEGKVGCAGAFF. V usage is TRBV21-1 and J usage is TRBJ1-1. TRBV21-1 counts as a pseudogene. The CDR3 is made up of 18 amino acids.

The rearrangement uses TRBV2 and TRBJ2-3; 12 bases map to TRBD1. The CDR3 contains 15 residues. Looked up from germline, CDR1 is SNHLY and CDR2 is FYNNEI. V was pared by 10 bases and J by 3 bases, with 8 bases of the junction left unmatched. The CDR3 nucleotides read TGTGCCAACACCGGGACAGGGGGCGGAACAGATACGCAGTATTTT. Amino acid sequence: CANTGTGGGTDTQYF. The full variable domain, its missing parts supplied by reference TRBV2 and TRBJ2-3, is EPEVTQTPSHQVTQMGQEVILRCVPISNHLYFYWYRQILGQKVEFLVSFYNNEISEKSEIFDDQFSVERPDGSNFTLKIRSTKLEDSAMYFCANTGTGGGTDTQYFGPGTRLTVL.

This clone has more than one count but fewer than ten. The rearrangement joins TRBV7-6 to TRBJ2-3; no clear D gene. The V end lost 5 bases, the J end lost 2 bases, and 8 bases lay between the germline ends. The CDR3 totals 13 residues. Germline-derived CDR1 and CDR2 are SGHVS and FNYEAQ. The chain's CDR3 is CASSPTSTDTQYF. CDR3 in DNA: TGTGCCAGCAGCCCCACCTCCACAGATACGCAGTATTTT.

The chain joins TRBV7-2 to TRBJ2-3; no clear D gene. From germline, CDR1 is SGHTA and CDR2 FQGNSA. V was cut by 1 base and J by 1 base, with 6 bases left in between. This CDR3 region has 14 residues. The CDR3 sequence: CASSLVVGTDTQYF. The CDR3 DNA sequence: TGTGCCAGCAGCTTAGTAGTGGGCACAGATACGCAGTATTTT.

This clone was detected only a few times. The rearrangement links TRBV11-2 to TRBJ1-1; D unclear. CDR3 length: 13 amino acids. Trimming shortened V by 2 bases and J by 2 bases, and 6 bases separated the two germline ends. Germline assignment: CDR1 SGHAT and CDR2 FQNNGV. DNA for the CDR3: TGTGCCAGCAGCTTAATGCTTAACACTGAAGCTTTCTTT. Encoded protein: CASSLMLNTEAFF.

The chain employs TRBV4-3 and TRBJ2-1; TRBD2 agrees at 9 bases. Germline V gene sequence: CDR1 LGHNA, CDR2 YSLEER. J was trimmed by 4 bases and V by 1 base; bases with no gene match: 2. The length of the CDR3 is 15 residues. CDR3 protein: CASSQASGIYNEQFF. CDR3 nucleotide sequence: TGCGCCAGCAGCCAAGCTAGCGGGATTTACAATGAGCAGTTCTTC.

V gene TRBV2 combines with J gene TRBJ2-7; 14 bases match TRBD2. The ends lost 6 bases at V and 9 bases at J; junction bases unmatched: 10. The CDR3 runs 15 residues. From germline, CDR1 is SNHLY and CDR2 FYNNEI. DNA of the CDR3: TGTGCCAGCAGGGAAAGACTAGCGGGGGGGCCTAGGCAGTACTTC. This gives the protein CASRERLAGGPRQYF.

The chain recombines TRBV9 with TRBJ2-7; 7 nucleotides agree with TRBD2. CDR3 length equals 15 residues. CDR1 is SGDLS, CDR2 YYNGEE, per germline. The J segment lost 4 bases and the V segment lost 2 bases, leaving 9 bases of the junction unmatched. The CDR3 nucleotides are TGTGCCAGCAGCGTGGCAGCGGGGCCGAGTTACGAGCAGTACTTC. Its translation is CASSVAAGPSYEQYF.

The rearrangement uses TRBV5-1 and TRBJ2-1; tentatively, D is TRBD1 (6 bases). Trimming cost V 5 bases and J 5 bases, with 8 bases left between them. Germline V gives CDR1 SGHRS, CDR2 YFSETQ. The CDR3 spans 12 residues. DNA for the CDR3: TGCGCCAGCAGAAGGACAGACAATGAGCAGTTCTTC. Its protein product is CASRRTDNEQFF.

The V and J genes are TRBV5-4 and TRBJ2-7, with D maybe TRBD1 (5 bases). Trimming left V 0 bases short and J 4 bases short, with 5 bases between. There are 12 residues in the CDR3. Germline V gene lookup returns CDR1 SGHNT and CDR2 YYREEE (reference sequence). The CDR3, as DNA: TGTGCCAGCAGCTTGGACAGGTACGAGCAGTACTTC. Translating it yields CASSLDRYEQYF.

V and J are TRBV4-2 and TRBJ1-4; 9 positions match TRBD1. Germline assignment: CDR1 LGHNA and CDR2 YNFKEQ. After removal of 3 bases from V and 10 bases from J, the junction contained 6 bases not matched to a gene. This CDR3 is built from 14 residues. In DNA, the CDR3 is TGTGCCAGCAGCCAGGACAGGGGCGATGGAAAACTGTTTTTT. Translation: CASSQDRGDGKLFF.

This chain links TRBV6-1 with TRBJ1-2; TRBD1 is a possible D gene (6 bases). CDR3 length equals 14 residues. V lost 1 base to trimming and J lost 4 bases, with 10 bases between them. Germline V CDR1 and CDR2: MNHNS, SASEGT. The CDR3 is CASSEGTAGYGYTF. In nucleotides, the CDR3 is TGTGCCAGCAGTGAAGGGACAGCCGGCTATGGCTACACCTTC.

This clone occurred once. CDR3 region: CASSSSGTRGDTQYF. CDR3 in DNA: TGCGCCAGCAGCTCAAGCGGGACCCGTGGCGATACGCAGTATTTT. The genes are TRBV5-1 and TRBJ2-3; 7 nucleotides agree with TRBD2. This CDR3 contains 15 residues. Germline V gives CDR1 SGHRS, CDR2 YFSETQ. V lost 3 bases to trimming and J lost 6 bases; unmatched junction nucleotides: 10. The full variable domain, its missing parts supplied by reference TRBV5-1 and TRBJ2-3, is KAGVTQTPRYLIKTRGQQVTLSCSPISGHRSVSWYQQTPGQGLQFLFEYFSETQRNKGNFPGRFSGRQFSNSRSEMNVSTLELGDSALYLCASSSSGTRGDTQYFGPGTRLTVL.

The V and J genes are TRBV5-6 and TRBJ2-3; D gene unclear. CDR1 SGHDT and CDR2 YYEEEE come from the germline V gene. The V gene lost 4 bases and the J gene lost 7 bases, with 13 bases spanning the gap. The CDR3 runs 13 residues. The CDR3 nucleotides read TGTGCCAGCAGCCCACCCGCCGGCCATACGCAGTATTTT. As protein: CASSPPAGHTQYF.

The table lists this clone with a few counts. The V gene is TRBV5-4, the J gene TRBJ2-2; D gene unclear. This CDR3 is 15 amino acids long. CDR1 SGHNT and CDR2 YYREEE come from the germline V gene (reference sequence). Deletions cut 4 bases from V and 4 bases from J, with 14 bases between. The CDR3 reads CASSAGSSFTGELFF. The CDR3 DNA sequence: TGTGCCAGCAGCGCCGGCTCTTCATTCACCGGGGAGCTGTTTTTT.

CDR3 sequence (DNA): TGTGCCAGCAGTTACGACAGAAACACCATATATTTT. Translated: CASSYDRNTIYF. This chain joins TRBV6-5 and TRBJ1-3; D uncertain. The V end lost 2 bases, the J end lost 5 bases, and 4 bases lay between the germline ends. Germline CDR1 reads MNHEY; CDR2 reads SVGAGI. The CDR3 runs to 12 residues.

This chain's CDR3 is CASSPQGIVDTQYF. As DNA, the CDR3 is TGTGCCAGCAGCCCACAGGGAATCGTAGATACGCAGTATTTT. This chain uses TRBV11-2 with TRBJ2-3, with a tentative D call TRBD1 (6 bases). Germline V gene lookup returns CDR1 SGHAT and CDR2 FQNNGV. V lost 5 bases and J lost 5, with 14 bases in between. The CDR3 spans 14 residues.

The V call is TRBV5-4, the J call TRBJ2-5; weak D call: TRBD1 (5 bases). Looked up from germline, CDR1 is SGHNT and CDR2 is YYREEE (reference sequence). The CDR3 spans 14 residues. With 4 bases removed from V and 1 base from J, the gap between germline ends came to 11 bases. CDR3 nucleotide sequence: TGTGCCAGCAGCCTCGGACATCTCCAAGAGACCCAGTACTTC. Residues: CASSLGHLQETQYF.

CDR3 loop: CAIRRLGGLSTDTQYF. The CDR3 DNA reads TGTGCCATCAGACGCCTCGGTGGCCTTAGCACAGATACGCAGTATTTT. The chain recombines TRBV10-3 with TRBJ2-3; D remains ambiguous. Germline V CDR1 and CDR2: ENHRY, SYGVKD. The V end was cut by 6 bases, the J end by 0 bases, with 16 bases between. The CDR3 has 16 residues.

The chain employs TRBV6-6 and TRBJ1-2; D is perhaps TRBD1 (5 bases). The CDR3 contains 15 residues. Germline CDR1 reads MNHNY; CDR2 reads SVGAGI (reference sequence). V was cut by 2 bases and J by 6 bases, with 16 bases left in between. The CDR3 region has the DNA TGTGCCAGCAGTTACCTACCGGGACGCACTGATGGCTACACCTTC. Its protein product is CASSYLPGRTDGYTF.

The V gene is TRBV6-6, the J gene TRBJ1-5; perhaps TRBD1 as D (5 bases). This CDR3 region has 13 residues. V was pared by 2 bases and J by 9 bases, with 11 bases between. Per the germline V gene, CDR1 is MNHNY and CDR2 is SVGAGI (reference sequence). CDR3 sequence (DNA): TGTGCCAGCAGTTACGGCGGGGGGAGGCCCCAGCATTTT. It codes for CASSYGGGRPQHF.

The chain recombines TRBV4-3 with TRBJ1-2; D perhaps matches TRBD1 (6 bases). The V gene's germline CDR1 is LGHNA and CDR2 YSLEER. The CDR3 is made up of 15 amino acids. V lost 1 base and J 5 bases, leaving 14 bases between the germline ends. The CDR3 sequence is CASSQGTGTLYGYTF. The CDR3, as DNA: TGCGCCAGCAGCCAAGGGACCGGGACACTGTATGGCTACACCTTC.

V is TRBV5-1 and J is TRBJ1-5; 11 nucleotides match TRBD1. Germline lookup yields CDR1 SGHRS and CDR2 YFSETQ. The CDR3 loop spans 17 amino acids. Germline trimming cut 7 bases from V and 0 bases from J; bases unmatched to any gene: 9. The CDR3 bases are TGCGCCAGCCTAGTGGACAGGGGGCCGTATAGCAATCAGCCCCAGCATTTT. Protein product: CASLVDRGPYSNQPQHF.

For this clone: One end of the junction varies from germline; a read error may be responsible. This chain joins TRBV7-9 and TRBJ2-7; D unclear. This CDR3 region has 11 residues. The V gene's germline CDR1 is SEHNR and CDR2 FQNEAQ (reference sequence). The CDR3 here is CASSFQRVVEF. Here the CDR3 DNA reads TGTGCCAGCAGCTTCCAACGCGTCGTGGAGTTC.

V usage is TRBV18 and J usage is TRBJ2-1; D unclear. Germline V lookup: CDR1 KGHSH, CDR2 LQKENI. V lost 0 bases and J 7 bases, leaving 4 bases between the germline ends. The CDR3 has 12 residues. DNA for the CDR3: TGTGCCAGCTCACCACCCCTGAATGAGCAGTTCTTC. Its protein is CASSPPLNEQFF.

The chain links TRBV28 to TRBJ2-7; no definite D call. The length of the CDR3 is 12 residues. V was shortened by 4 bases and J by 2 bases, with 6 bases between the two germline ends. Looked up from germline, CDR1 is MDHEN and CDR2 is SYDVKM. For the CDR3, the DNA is TGTGCCAGCAGTTCCCTTCCCTACGAGCAGTACTTC. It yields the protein CASSSLPYEQYF.

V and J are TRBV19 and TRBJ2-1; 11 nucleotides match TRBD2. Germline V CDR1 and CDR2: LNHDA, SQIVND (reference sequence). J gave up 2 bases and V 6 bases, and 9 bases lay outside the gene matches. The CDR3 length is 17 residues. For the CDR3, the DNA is TGTGCCAGTAGAGGGGGGCTAGCGGGGGGTACCTACAATGAGCAGTTCTTC. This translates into CASRGGLAGGTYNEQFF.

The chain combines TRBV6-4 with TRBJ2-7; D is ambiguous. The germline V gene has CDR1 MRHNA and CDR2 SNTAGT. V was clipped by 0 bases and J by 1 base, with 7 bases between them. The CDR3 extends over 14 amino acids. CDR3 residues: CASSDSATSYEQYF. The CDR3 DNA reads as TGTGCCAGCAGTGACTCCGCCACGTCCTACGAGCAGTACTTC.